One and the same sample provided the 28 T cell receptor beta chains below, sequenced in a study of T cell responses to AZD1222 COVID-19 vaccine. Sequenced by immunoSEQ multiplex PCR; TCRdb stores in-frame clones only, minus some. The sample has some 250,000 clones; 94% are singletons. The sample was peripheral blood, taken 28 days after the second AZD1222 dose. The receptors originated from an adult who received the AZD1222 COVID-19 vaccine.

The chain joins TRBV4-1 to TRBJ2-3; D remains ambiguous. The CDR3 is 13 amino acids. The V end lost 0 bases, the J end lost 5 bases, and 6 bases lay between the germline ends. CDR1 and CDR2 (germline): MGHRA, YSYEKL. CDR3 in DNA: TGCGCCAGCAGCCAAGAGGACGGAGATACGCAGTATTTT. Its protein product is CASSQEDGDTQYF.

V gene TRBV30 combines with J gene TRBJ2-1; 7 nucleotides match TRBD2. CDR1 GTSNPN and CDR2 SVGIG come from the germline V gene (reference sequence). CDR3 length: 13 residues. V shed 1 base, J shed 13 bases, and the junction held 10 bases outside the gene matches. The CDR3 spells CAWSGGGGPGQFF. The CDR3 DNA follows: TGTGCCTGGAGTGGCGGGGGAGGGCCGGGTCAGTTCTTC.

This clone showed up just a few times. The rearrangement joins TRBV19 to TRBJ1-1; D gene unclear. Germline lookup yields CDR1 LNHDA and CDR2 SQIVND (reference sequence). V lost 4 bases and J lost 0, with 12 bases in between. The CDR3 length is 15 residues. CDR3 in amino acids: CASSSPDLLNTEAFF. The CDR3 DNA reads as TGTGCCAGTAGTAGTCCGGACTTGTTGAACACTGAAGCTTTCTTT.

This clone came up once. This chain joins TRBV19 and TRBJ2-1; 11 bases are a match to TRBD2. The V and J ends lost 8 bases and 1 base, in that order; junction bases with no gene match: 16. CDR3 length: 19 amino acids. The germline V gene has CDR1 LNHDA and CDR2 SQIVND (reference sequence). The CDR3 region is CASLGVVAGGPGSYNEQFF. The CDR3, as DNA: TGTGCCAGTCTAGGCGTCGTAGCGGGAGGGCCAGGGTCCTACAATGAGCAGTTCTTC.

This chain joins TRBV4-3 and TRBJ2-7, with 8 bases aligning to TRBD2. V was clipped by 0 bases and J by 5 bases; unmatched bases: 21. The germline V gene encodes CDR1 LGHNA and CDR2 YSLEER. The length of the CDR3 is 20 residues. The CDR3 spells CASSQDISPREGQGVNEQYF. The CDR3 bases are TGCGCCAGCAGCCAAGATATTAGTCCCCGGGAGGGGCAGGGAGTCAACGAGCAGTACTTC.

The chain is built from TRBV9 and TRBJ2-1, with 8 positions matching TRBD2. Per germline, CDR1 SGDLS and CDR2 YYNGEE. V trimming: 3 bases; J trimming: 8 bases; junction bases outside the gene matches: 13. This CDR3 has 16 amino acids. CDR3 in amino acids: CASSDGGGPPLDEQFF. CDR3 coding DNA: TGTGCCAGCAGCGATGGCGGGGGGCCCCCTTTGGATGAGCAGTTCTTC.

V gene TRBV28 combines with J gene TRBJ1-2; D ambiguous. Germline V gene lookup returns CDR1 MDHEN and CDR2 SYDVKM. The CDR3 consists of 12 residues. Trimming took 7 bases from V and 4 from J, leaving 10 bases between them. In nucleotides, the CDR3 is TGTGCCAGCACCTCCGGGTCCTATGGCTACACCTTC. Its translation is CASTSGSYGYTF.

This chain uses TRBV5-5 with TRBJ1-2, with D possibly being TRBD1 (5 bases). V shed 4 bases and J shed 8 bases, with 15 bases lying between them. CDR1 is SGHKS, CDR2 YYEKEE, per germline (reference sequence). The CDR3 contains 13 residues. CDR3 DNA sequence: TGTGCCAGCAGCATACCCACAGGAGGCGGCTACACCTTC. Amino acids: CASSIPTGGGYTF.

The chain uses TRBV28 and TRBJ1-3; D is possibly TRBD1 (5 bases). The V end was cut by 4 bases, the J end by 4 bases, with 14 bases between. CDR3 length equals 15 residues. The germline CDR1 and CDR2 sequences are MDHEN and SYDVKM. The CDR3 sequence is CASSSGRRGGNTIYF. CDR3 coding DNA: TGTGCCAGCAGTTCGGGGCGAAGGGGAGGAAACACCATATATTTT. Full variable domain (missing parts from reference TRBV28 and TRBJ1-3): DVKVTQSSRYLVKRTGEKVFLECVQDMDHENMFWYRQDPGLGLRLIYFSYDVKMKEKGDIPEGYSVSREKKERFSLILESASTNQTSMYLCASSSGRRGGNTIYFGEGSWLTVV.

The CDR3: CASSPNYLDRAYEQYF. The CDR3 bases are TGCGCCAGCAGCCCGAACTATCTGGACAGAGCCTACGAGCAGTACTTC. The genes are TRBV4-3 and TRBJ2-7; possibly TRBD1 for D (6 bases). The V gene's germline CDR1 is LGHNA and CDR2 YSLEER. This CDR3 is built from 16 residues. Between the trimmed V and J ends, which lost 4 bases and 2 bases, there was a span of 18 bases.

The V gene is TRBV9, the J gene TRBJ2-7, with TRBD2 as a possible D gene (6 bases). Germline CDR1 SGDLS, CDR2 YYNGEE. Trimming cost V 5 bases and J 3 bases, with 12 bases left between them. The CDR3 covers 13 residues. CDR3 DNA: TGTGCCAGCAGTAACGGGGGTGGCTACGAGCAGTACTTC. Translating it yields CASSNGGGYEQYF.

This chain uses TRBV10-3 with TRBJ2-1; D possibly corresponds to TRBD1 (6 bases). Germline CDR1 is ENHRY and CDR2 is SYGVKD. V was shortened by 4 bases and J by 0 bases, with 19 bases between the two germline ends. The CDR3 is made up of 18 amino acids. CDR3 amino acids: CAISAPRQAPSSYNEQFF. The CDR3 nucleotides are TGTGCCATCAGTGCCCCACGACAGGCGCCTAGCTCCTACAATGAGCAGTTCTTC.

The chain has TRBV4-1 and TRBJ1-2; D remains unclear. Trimming cost V 3 bases and J 1 base, with 18 bases left between them. Germline V lookup: CDR1 MGHRA, CDR2 YSYEKL. This CDR3 comprises 17 residues. The CDR3 sequence: CASSHTLYREFNYGYTF. Here the CDR3 DNA reads TGCGCCAGCAGCCATACCTTATACAGAGAATTTAACTATGGCTACACCTTC.

The chain recombines TRBV10-1 with TRBJ2-3; 11 bases fit TRBD2. The CDR3 length is 18 residues. Germline V CDR1 and CDR2: WNHNN, SYGVQD (reference sequence). After removal of 6 bases from V and 4 bases from J, the junction contained 15 bases not matched to a gene. The CDR3 sequence is CASRPLVAGGPKPDTQYF. In DNA, the CDR3 is TGCGCCAGCAGGCCCTTGGTAGCGGGAGGGCCTAAACCAGATACGCAGTATTTT.

The chain uses TRBV10-3 and TRBJ1-1; D not resolved. Trimming pared 10 bases from V and 3 bases from J, leaving 18 bases between. CDR3 size: 14 residues. CDR1 and CDR2 (germline): ENHRY, SYGVKD. The chain's CDR3 is CATKRGGRDTEAFF. As DNA, the CDR3 is TGTGCCACAAAAAGAGGTGGGCGGGACACTGAAGCTTTCTTT.

J is TRBJ2-1 and V is TRBV3-1 (or the pseudogene TRBV3-2); either TRBD1 or TRBD2 may fit D (5 bases each). Germline values: CDR1 LGHDT, CDR2 YNNKEL (reference sequence). Trimming removed 4 bases at V and 5 bases at J, with 15 bases between. CDR3 length equals 15 residues. CDR3 DNA: TGTGCCAGCAGCCCCTACCTGATGGGGGACAATGAGCAGTTCTTC. Residues: CASSPYLMGDNEQFF.

The rearrangement uses TRBV28 and TRBJ1-6; TRBD1 might be the D (6 bases). Trimming cost V 5 bases and J 10 bases, with 15 bases left between them. This CDR3 is built from 14 residues. Germline loops: CDR1 MDHEN, CDR2 SYDVKM. CDR3 region: CASSPSGGVSPLHF. CDR3 sequence (DNA): TGTGCCAGCAGTCCCTCGGGGGGCGTATCACCCCTCCACTTT. Drawing the rest from reference TRBV28 and TRBJ1-6, the complete variable domain is DVKVTQSSRYLVKRTGEKVFLECVQDMDHENMFWYRQDPGLGLRLIYFSYDVKMKEKGDIPEGYSVSREKKERFSLILESASTNQTSMYLCASSPSGGVSPLHFGNGTRLTVT.

The chain joins TRBV12-3 or TRBV12-4 to TRBJ2-7; the D gene could be TRBD1 or TRBD2 (5 bases each). The CDR3 spans 12 residues. V lost 6 bases to trimming and J lost 7 bases, with 13 bases between them. The CDR3 DNA is TGTGCCAGCAGCTTGGGGCCGGGAGAGCAGTACTTC. Its protein is CASSLGPGEQYF.

The J gene is TRBJ2-7, the V gene TRBV11-2; D is unclear. Trimming cost V 3 bases and J 4 bases, with 4 bases left between them. There are 11 residues in the CDR3. Germline assignment: CDR1 SGHAT and CDR2 FQNNGV. CDR3 protein: CASSFIYEQYF. The CDR3 nucleotides are TGTGCCAGCAGCTTCATTTACGAGCAGTACTTC.

The gene calls are TRBV11-2 and TRBJ2-5; D not resolved. Germline V CDR1 and CDR2: SGHAT, FQNNGV. The V and J ends lost 1 base and 9 bases respectively, with 18 bases between them. The CDR3 loop spans 15 amino acids. The CDR3 coding sequence is TGTGCCAGCAGCTTAGCCATGACTGGCGTTGGGGCCCAGTACTTC. Protein: CASSLAMTGVGAQYF.

This rearrangement joins TRBV7-9 to TRBJ1-3; D unresolved. Per the germline V gene, CDR1 is SEHNR and CDR2 is FQNEAQ (reference sequence). The CDR3 has 12 residues. Trimming pared 1 base from V and 8 bases from J, leaving 6 bases between. The CDR3: CASSLGADTIYF. The CDR3, as DNA: TGTGCCAGCAGCTTAGGGGCGGACACCATATATTTT.

The gene calls are TRBV27 and TRBJ1-2; 8 bases map to TRBD1. The CDR3 is made up of 15 amino acids. The V segment lost 3 bases and the J segment 5 bases; nucleotides outside the gene matches: 8. The germline CDR1 and CDR2 sequences are MNHEY and SMNVEV (reference sequence). CDR3 coding DNA: TGTGCCAGCAGTTTGACAGGGGCCCCTGGGTATGGCTACACCTTC. The encoded protein is CASSLTGAPGYGYTF.

A single count supports this clone. The chain uses TRBV10-3 and TRBJ1-5; a weak D match, TRBD1 (6 bases). The V and J ends lost 3 bases and 5 bases respectively, with 14 bases between them. The CDR3 has 15 amino acids. Germline V lookup: CDR1 ENHRY, CDR2 SYGVKD. The DNA of the CDR3 is TGTGCCATCAGTGATAGGGGCAGGGGCGATCAGCCCCAGCATTTT. Translating gives CAISDRGRGDQPQHF.

V usage is TRBV9 and J usage is TRBJ1-5; D uncertain. This CDR3 spans 14 amino acids. Per the germline V gene, CDR1 is SGDLS and CDR2 is YYNGEE. V was shortened by 0 bases and J by 9 bases, with 13 bases between the two germline ends. The DNA of the CDR3 is TGTGCCAGCAGCGTAGCCCCCGACCCGGGGCCCCAGCATTTT. It encodes CASSVAPDPGPQHF.

This clone was detected only a few times. This CDR3 is also generated by other DNA sequences in the sample. The rearrangement links TRBV2 to TRBJ1-5; 9 bases fit TRBD1. The CDR3 is made up of 13 amino acids. The J segment lost 5 bases and the V segment lost 4 bases, leaving 0 bases of the junction unmatched. The germline V gene has CDR1 SNHLY and CDR2 FYNNEI. CDR3 DNA sequence: TGTGCCAGCAGTGGGACAGGGGATCAGCCCCAGCATTTT. This sequence encodes CASSGTGDQPQHF.

This chain uses TRBV29-1 with TRBJ2-2; 7 bases match TRBD1. The CDR3 totals 14 residues. V lost 3 bases and J lost 6; bases outside the gene matches: 7. Per the germline V gene, CDR1 is SQVTM and CDR2 is ANQGSEA. CDR3 coding DNA: TGCAGCGTTGATCCCGGACAGGCTCCCGGGGAGCTGTTTTTT. It is translated as CSVDPGQAPGELFF.

This clone has ten or more counts. This sequence joins TRBV2 and TRBJ1-1; tentatively, D is TRBD1 (5 bases). The germline gives CDR1 SNHLY, CDR2 FYNNEI. Trimming shortened V by 6 bases and J by 9 bases, and 17 bases separated the two germline ends. The CDR3 consists of 13 residues. CDR3 amino acids: CASRTPRQLKAFF. The CDR3 nucleotides read TGTGCCAGCAGAACTCCCCGACAGCTCAAAGCTTTCTTT.

This chain connects TRBV2 to TRBJ1-2; D uncertain. CDR3 length: 13 amino acids. Trimming cost V 2 bases and J 11 bases, with 15 bases left between them. Germline CDR1 reads SNHLY; CDR2 reads FYNNEI. The CDR3 DNA follows: TGTGCCAGCAGTGAATGGCCTCCTAGGTGGTACACCTTC. Translated: CASSEWPPRWYTF.